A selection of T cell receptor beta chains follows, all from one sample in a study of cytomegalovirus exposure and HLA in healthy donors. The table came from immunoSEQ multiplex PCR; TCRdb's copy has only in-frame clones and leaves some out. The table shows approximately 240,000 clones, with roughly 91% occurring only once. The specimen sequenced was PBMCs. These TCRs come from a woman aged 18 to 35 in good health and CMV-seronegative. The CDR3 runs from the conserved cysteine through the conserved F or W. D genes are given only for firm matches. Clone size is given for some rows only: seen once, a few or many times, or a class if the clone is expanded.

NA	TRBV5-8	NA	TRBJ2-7	CASSLISAGDEQYF	TGTGCCAGCAGCTTGATATCGGCAGGGGACGAGCAGTACTTC
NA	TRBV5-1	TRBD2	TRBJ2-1	CASSLATSGEQFF	TGCGCCAGCAGCTTGGCGACTAGCGGTGAGCAGTTCTTC
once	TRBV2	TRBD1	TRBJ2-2	CASSDRGTNTGELFF	TGTGCCAGCAGTGACAGGGGGACGAACACCGGGGAGCTGTTTTTT
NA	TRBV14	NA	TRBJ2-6	CASSLRLGSGANVLTF	TGTGCCAGCAGCCTGCGATTAGGGAGTGGGGCCAACGTCCTGACTTTC
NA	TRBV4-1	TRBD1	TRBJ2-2	CASSRGQGGTGELFF	TGCGCCAGCAGCCGCGGACAGGGGGGCACCGGGGAGCTGTTTTTT
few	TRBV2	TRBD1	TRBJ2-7	CASSEWTGQYF	TGTGCCAGCAGTGAATGGACAGGGCAGTACTTC
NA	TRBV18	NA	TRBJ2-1	CASSAFTPGNEQFF	TGTGCCAGCTCAGCCTTTACCCCCGGCAATGAGCAGTTCTTC
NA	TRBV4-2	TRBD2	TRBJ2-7	CASSQDTSGPYEQYF	TGTGCCAGCAGCCAAGATACTAGCGGACCCTACGAGCAGTACTTC
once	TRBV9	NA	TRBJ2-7	CASSPRGNVYDEQYF	TGTGCCAGCAGCCCCCGGGGGAACGTTTATGACGAGCAGTACTTC
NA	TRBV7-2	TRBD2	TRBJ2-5	CASSLVGTSDQETQYF	TGTGCCAGCAGCTTAGTTGGGACTAGCGACCAAGAGACCCAGTACTTC
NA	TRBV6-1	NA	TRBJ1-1	CASSEVRNTEAFF	TGTGCCAGCAGTGAAGTTCGGAACACTGAAGCTTTCTTT
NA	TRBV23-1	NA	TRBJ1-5	CASSQRQSQPQHF	TGCGCCAGCAGTCAAAGACAGTCCCAGCCCCAGCATTTT
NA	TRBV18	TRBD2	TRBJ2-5	CASSWTREETQYF	TGTGCCAGCTCATGGACTAGGGAAGAGACCCAGTACTTC
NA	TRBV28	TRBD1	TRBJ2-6	CASSGQGASGANVLTF	TGTGCCAGCAGTGGACAGGGGGCATCTGGGGCCAACGTCCTGACTTTC
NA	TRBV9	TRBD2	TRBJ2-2	CASSVSGGARTGELFF	TGTGCCAGCAGCGTTAGCGGGGGGGCGCGGACCGGGGAGCTGTTTTTT
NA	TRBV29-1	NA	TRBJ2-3	CSVEVKGGAKGTQYF	TGCAGCGTTGAGGTCAAAGGGGGGGCAAAAGGTACGCAGTATTTT
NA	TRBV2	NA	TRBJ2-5	CASRGRTVETQYF	TGTGCCAGCAGGGGGCGGACAGTCGAGACCCAGTACTTC
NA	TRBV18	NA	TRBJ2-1	CASSSVGAEQFF	TGTGCCAGCTCAAGTGTGGGAGCTGAGCAGTTCTTC
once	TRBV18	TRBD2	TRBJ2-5	CASSPPRAGEETQYF	TGTGCCAGCTCACCCCCTCGGGCGGGGGAAGAGACCCAGTACTTC
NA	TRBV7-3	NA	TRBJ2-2	CATTDSNTGELFF	TGTGCCACCACGGACAGTAACACCGGGGAGCTGTTTTTT
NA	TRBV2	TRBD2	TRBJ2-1	CASSEASSGRRNEQFF	TGTGCCAGCAGTGAAGCCTCTAGCGGGAGGAGGAATGAGCAGTTCTTC
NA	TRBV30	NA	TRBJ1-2	CAWVNPRDGTNYGYTF	TGTGCCTGGGTAAACCCTAGAGACGGAACTAACTATGGCTACACCTTC
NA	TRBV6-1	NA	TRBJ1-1	CASSGDMNTEAFF	TGTGCCAGCAGTGGCGATATGAACACTGAAGCTTTCTTT
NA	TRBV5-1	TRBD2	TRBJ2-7	CASSLDGRALDEQYF	TGCGCCAGCAGCTTGGACGGGAGGGCCCTCGACGAGCAGTACTTC
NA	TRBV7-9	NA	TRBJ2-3	CASSPYGGVTDTQYF	TGTGCCAGCAGCCCCTATGGCGGGGTCACAGATACGCAGTATTTT
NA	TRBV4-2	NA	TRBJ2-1	CASSQGASYNEQFF	TGTGCCAGCAGCCAGGGGGCCTCCTACAATGAGCAGTTCTTC
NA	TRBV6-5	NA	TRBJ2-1	CASSYSRANEQFF	TGTGCCAGCAGTTACTCGAGGGCTAATGAGCAGTTCTTC
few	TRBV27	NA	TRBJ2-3	CASSLPLTDTQYF	TGTGCCAGCAGTTTACCTCTCACAGATACGCAGTATTTT
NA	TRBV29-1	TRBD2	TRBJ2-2	CSVGSGRAFGELFF	TGCAGCGTTGGTAGCGGGAGGGCCTTCGGGGAGCTGTTTTTT
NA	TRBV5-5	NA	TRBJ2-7	CASSFDVSSYEQYF	TGTGCCAGCAGCTTCGATGTCAGTTCCTACGAGCAGTACTTC
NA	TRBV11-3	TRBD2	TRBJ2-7	CASSFEQGTGTRRDEQYF	TGTGCCAGCAGCTTCGAACAAGGAACCGGGACTAGGAGGGACGAGCAGTACTTC
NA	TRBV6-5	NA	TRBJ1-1	CASRPDRIGTEAFF	TGTGCCAGCAGACCTGACAGGATTGGCACTGAAGCTTTCTTT
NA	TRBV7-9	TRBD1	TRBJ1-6	CASSRVGQGVSPLHF	TGTGCCAGCAGCCGAGTGGGACAGGGAGTTTCACCCCTCCACTTT
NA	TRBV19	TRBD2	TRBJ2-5	CATSYLAGGPETQYF	TGTGCCACCTCCTATCTAGCGGGGGGGCCCGAGACCCAGTACTTC
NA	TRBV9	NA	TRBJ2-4	CASSVGAEGNIQYF	TGTGCCAGCAGCGTAGGGGCCGAGGGAAACATTCAGTACTTC
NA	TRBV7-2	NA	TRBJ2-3	CASSLPTSSKSDTQYF	TGTGCCAGCAGCTTACCCACTAGCAGTAAGTCAGATACGCAGTATTTT
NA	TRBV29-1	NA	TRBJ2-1	CSVAPGTYNEQFF	TGCAGCGTTGCCCCAGGGACCTACAATGAGCAGTTCTTC
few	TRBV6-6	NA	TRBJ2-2	CASSYGGVAGELFF	TGTGCCAGCAGTTACGGAGGGGTTGCCGGGGAGCTGTTTTTT
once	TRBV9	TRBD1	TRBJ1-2	CASSVGDSTNYGYTF	TGTGCCAGCAGCGTAGGGGACAGTACTAACTATGGCTACACCTTC
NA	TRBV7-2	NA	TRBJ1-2	CASSLALLTGYYTF	TGTGCCAGCAGCTTAGCGCTATTGACAGGCTACTACACCTTC
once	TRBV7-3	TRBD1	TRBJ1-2	CASSYDRAGYGYTF	TGTGCCAGCAGTTACGACAGGGCGGGCTATGGCTACACCTTC
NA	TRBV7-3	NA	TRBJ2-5	CASSLIGSTSQETQYF	TGTGCCAGCAGCTTAATCGGGTCGACTAGCCAAGAGACCCAGTACTTC
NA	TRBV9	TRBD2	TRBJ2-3	CASSVVAGRITDTQYF	TGTGCCAGCAGCGTAGTAGCGGGGCGGATCACAGATACGCAGTATTTT
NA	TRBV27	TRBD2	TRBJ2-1	CASSQLAGGAADEQFF	TGTGCCAGCAGTCAACTAGCGGGGGGAGCTGCGGATGAGCAGTTCTTC
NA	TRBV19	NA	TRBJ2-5	CASSIDYRSETQYF	TGTGCCAGTAGTATAGATTATAGATCGGAGACCCAGTACTTC
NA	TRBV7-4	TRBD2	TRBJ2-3	CASSPRKASGGCTDTQYF	TGTGCCAGCAGCCCGAGGAAGGCTAGCGGGGGGTGCACAGATACGCAGTATTTT
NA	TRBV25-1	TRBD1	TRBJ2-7	CASSELGTESEQYF	TGTGCCAGCAGTGAATTAGGGACAGAGAGCGAGCAGTACTTC
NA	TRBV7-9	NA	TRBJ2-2	CASSLVSAGELFF	TGTGCCAGCAGCTTAGTCAGTGCCGGGGAGCTGTTTTTT
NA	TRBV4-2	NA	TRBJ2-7	CASSPLGLIGEQYF	TGTGCCAGCAGCCCCTTGGGACTGATAGGCGAGCAGTACTTC
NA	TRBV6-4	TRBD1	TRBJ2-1	CASSISGQTYNEQFF	TGTGCCAGCAGCATCTCGGGACAGACGTACAATGAGCAGTTCTTC
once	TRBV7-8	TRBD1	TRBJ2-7	CASSFRTGGPFEQYF	TGTGCCAGCAGCTTTCGGACAGGGGGACCGTTCGAGCAGTACTTC
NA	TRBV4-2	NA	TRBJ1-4	CASSQDVAHGENEKLFF	TGTGCCAGCAGCCAAGATGTTGCCCACGGGGAAAATGAAAAACTGTTTTTT
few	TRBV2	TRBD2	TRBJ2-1	CASSVAGEQFF	TGTGCCAGCAGTGTAGCGGGCGAGCAGTTCTTC
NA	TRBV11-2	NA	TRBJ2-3	CASTYTTIRGDTQYF	TGTGCCAGCACGTACACGACTATCAGAGGGGATACGCAGTATTTT